What follows are 31 T cell receptor beta chains derived from one specimen sequenced in a study of T cell changes during pregnancy in multiple sclerosis. Assay: immunoSEQ multiplex PCR; the TCRdb copy retains only in-frame clones and omits some. Among fewer than 55,000 clones listed, about 90% were seen once. The input for sequencing was peripheral blood, taken in the first trimester of pregnancy. The receptors derive from a female donor with multiple sclerosis, enrolled in a pregnancy study.

The V and J genes are TRBV29-1 and TRBJ1-2, with no clear D. CDR3 length: 14 amino acids. Germline V gene lookup returns CDR1 SQVTM and CDR2 ANQGSEA. Trimming shortened V by 2 bases and J by 1 base, and 11 bases separated the two germline ends. CDR3 DNA: TGCAGCGTTGAAACGGGAGCGGATAACTATGGCTACACCTTC. It is translated as CSVETGADNYGYTF.

The V gene is TRBV2, the J gene TRBJ1-5; D remains unclear. Germline CDR1 and CDR2: SNHLY and FYNNEI. The CDR3 loop spans 14 amino acids. Trimming shortened V by 2 bases and J by 1 base, and 6 bases separated the two germline ends. The CDR3 protein is CASSESRSNQPQHF. The CDR3 nucleotides are TGTGCCAGCAGTGAAAGCAGGAGCAATCAGCCCCAGCATTTT.

This clone came up once. The chain has TRBV2 and TRBJ2-1; D uncertain. CDR3 length: 10 residues. The germline V and J ends were trimmed by 11 bases and 4 bases, with 6 bases remaining between them. Germline CDR1 reads SNHLY; CDR2 reads FYNNEI. In DNA form, the CDR3 reads TGTGCCTCGCGGTACAATGAGCAGTTCTTC. Translated, it gives CASRYNEQFF.

The V and J genes are TRBV15 and TRBJ2-3; TRBD2 matches at 12 bases. The CDR3 is made up of 15 amino acids. V shed 5 bases, J shed 2 bases, and the junction held 2 bases outside the gene matches. Per germline, CDR1 LNHNV and CDR2 YYDKDF (reference sequence). The CDR3 nucleotides read TGTGCCACCAGCCCTAGCGGGGGGGCCACAGATACGCAGTATTTT. Its protein product is CATSPSGGATDTQYF.

The chain has TRBV7-9 and TRBJ1-1; D is uncertain. Germline lookup yields CDR1 SEHNR and CDR2 FQNEAQ (reference sequence). V was cut by 1 base and J by 11 bases, with 5 bases left in between. This CDR3 comprises 10 residues. CDR3 sequence: CASSLERAFF. CDR3 sequence (DNA): TGTGCCAGCAGCTTAGAACGGGCTTTCTTT. Together with reference TRBV7-9 and TRBJ1-1, the CDR3 gives the full variable domain: DTGVSQNPRHKITKRGQNVTFRCDPISEHNRLYWYRQTLGQGPEFLTYFQNEAQLEKSRLLSDRFSAERPKGSFSTLEIQRTEQGDSAMYLCASSLERAFFGQGTRLTVV.

The J gene is TRBJ2-7, the V gene TRBV5-4, with TRBD1 matching 7 bases. This CDR3 comprises 14 residues. J gave up 4 bases and V 0 bases, and 4 bases lay outside the gene matches. Germline V lookup: CDR1 SGHNT, CDR2 YYREEE (reference sequence). CDR3 bases: TGTGCCAGCAGCTTGGACCTGGGACAGTACGAGCAGTACTTC. This encodes CASSLDLGQYEQYF.

This clone occurred a few times. CDR3 sequence: CASSRGLAGADGVTDTQYF. In DNA form, the CDR3 reads TGCGCCAGCAGCCGAGGACTAGCGGGGGCCGACGGGGTCACAGATACGCAGTATTTT. V gene TRBV4-3 combines with J gene TRBJ2-3; TRBD2 aligns across 13 bases. This CDR3 spans 19 amino acids. Per germline, CDR1 LGHNA and CDR2 YSLEER. The J segment lost 2 bases and the V segment lost 4 bases, leaving 12 bases of the junction unmatched.

This chain joins TRBV5-4 and TRBJ1-2, with 8 positions matching TRBD1. V dropped 4 bases and J dropped 3; count of bases not matched to a gene: 2. Per germline, CDR1 SGHNT and CDR2 YYREEE (reference sequence). The CDR3 contains 13 residues. The CDR3 sequence: CASSMGQDYGYTF. As DNA, the CDR3 is TGTGCCAGCAGCATGGGACAGGACTATGGCTACACCTTC.

The chain carries TRBV7-8 and TRBJ1-4, with 8 bases matching TRBD1. The CDR3 totals 16 residues. Germline CDR1 and CDR2: SGHVS and FQNEAQ. J gave up 5 bases and V 2 bases, and 7 bases lay outside the gene matches. The CDR3 nucleotides read TGTGCCAGCAGCTTAAAAGACAGGGGAGAGAATGAAAAACTGTTTTTT. Its protein is CASSLKDRGENEKLFF.

The chain uses TRBV7-9 and TRBJ1-1; D is unresolved. V lost 4 bases to trimming and J lost 0 bases, with 6 bases between them. Germline CDR1 and CDR2: SEHNR and FQNEAQ (reference sequence). The CDR3 consists of 13 residues. Here the CDR3 reads CASSYYLNTEAFF. The CDR3 DNA follows: TGTGCCAGCAGCTACTACTTGAACACTGAAGCTTTCTTT.

This clone has only one observation. The rearrangement uses TRBV5-1 and TRBJ2-7, with 9 bases lining up with TRBD2. The V and J ends lost 4 bases and 7 bases, in that order; junction bases with no gene match: 12. CDR3 length: 15 residues. Germline CDR1 reads SGHRS; CDR2 reads YFSETQ. The CDR3 loop reads CASSGRGGPGSEQYF. The CDR3 region has the DNA TGCGCCAGCAGCGGGCGGGGGGGCCCAGGGAGTGAGCAGTACTTC.

This clone was picked up one time. The V and J genes are TRBV12-5 and TRBJ2-7, with 10 bases matching TRBD1. Per the germline V gene, CDR1 is LGHNT and CDR2 is FRNRAP. V lost 6 bases, J lost 2 bases, and 7 bases stayed unmatched. This CDR3 contains 15 residues. CDR3 sequence: CASGAGQGRTYEQYF. In DNA, the CDR3 is TGTGCTAGTGGGGCGGGACAGGGGAGAACCTACGAGCAGTACTTC.

The V call is TRBV19, the J call TRBJ2-1; TRBD1 matches 7 bases. Trimming cost V 3 bases and J 7 bases; bases outside gene matches: 3. CDR3 length: 13 residues. Germline loops: CDR1 LNHDA, CDR2 SQIVND (reference sequence). CDR3 residues: CASSMGTVNEQFF. The CDR3 nucleotides are TGTGCCAGTAGTATGGGGACAGTTAATGAGCAGTTCTTC.

This sequence joins TRBV13 and TRBJ1-2; maybe TRBD1 (5 bases). The CDR3 extends over 19 amino acids. CDR1 is PRHDT and CDR2 is FYEKMQ in the germline V gene (reference sequence). Trimming cost V 3 bases and J 0 bases, with 23 bases left between them. CDR3 DNA sequence: TGTGCCAGCAGCTTTCGCAGCGAGGGGAGGGTGGGAGCTAACTATGGCTACACCTTC. Translating it yields CASSFRSEGRVGANYGYTF.

This clone has only one observation. The chain recombines TRBV7-9 with TRBJ2-7, with D possibly TRBD2 on 6 matching bases. This CDR3 comprises 13 residues. CDR1 is SEHNR, CDR2 FQNEAQ, per germline (reference sequence). Trimming left V 0 bases short and J 3 bases short, with 6 bases between. CDR3 in DNA: TGTGCCAGCAGCTTAGCGGAGGGCTACGAGCAGTACTTC. Protein sequence: CASSLAEGYEQYF.

The chain recombines TRBV5-4 with TRBJ2-3, with 7 bases lining up with TRBD1. The CDR3 is 16 residues long. V dropped 2 bases and J dropped 2; count of bases not matched to a gene: 8. Germline assignment: CDR1 SGHNT and CDR2 YYREEE (reference sequence). CDR3 DNA: TGTGCCAGCAGCTTAACCTCGACAGGGACCACAGATACGCAGTATTTT. Its protein product is CASSLTSTGTTDTQYF.

The chain's CDR3 is CASSYETGNGYTF. CDR3 nucleotides: TGTGCCAGCAGTTACGAGACAGGCAATGGCTACACCTTC. The chain joins TRBV6-6 to TRBJ1-2, with a weak D call TRBD1 (6 bases). The germline CDR1 and CDR2 sequences are MNHNY and SVGAGI (reference sequence). The CDR3 has 13 residues. V lost 2 bases and J lost 6, with 10 bases in between.

This sequence joins TRBV19 and TRBJ1-2; D not resolved. The CDR3 is 15 amino acids. The germline V and J ends were trimmed by 5 bases and 3 bases, with 16 bases remaining between them. Germline CDR1 and CDR2: LNHDA and SQIVND (reference sequence). CDR3 bases: TGTGCCAGTAGTTCTAGCCGGACGGTACACTATGGCTACACCTTC. Its protein is CASSSSRTVHYGYTF. Combining the CDR3 with reference TRBV19 and TRBJ1-2 gives the whole variable domain DGGITQSPKYLFRKEGQNVTLSCEQNLNHDAMYWYRQDPGQGLRLIYYSQIVNDFQKGDIAEGYSVSREKKESFPLTVTSAQKNPTAFYLCASSSSRTVHYGYTFGSGTRLTVV.

The CDR3 DNA reads as TGTGCCTGGAGTGGTGGACAGGGAGAAGGCTACACCTTC. Its protein is CAWSGGQGEGYTF. The chain joins TRBV30 to TRBJ1-2; 8 bases align to TRBD1. This CDR3 has 13 residues. Germline assignment: CDR1 GTSNPN and CDR2 SVGIG (reference sequence). Trimming cost V 1 base and J 8 bases; bases outside gene matches: 6. Using reference TRBV30 and TRBJ1-2 for the parts outside the CDR3, the full variable domain is SQTIHQWPATLVQPVGSPLSLECTVEGTSNPNLYWYRQAAGRGLQLLFYSVGIGQISSEVPQNLSASRPQDRQFILSSKKLLLSDSGFYLCAWSGGQGEGYTFGSGTRLTVV.

The chain joins TRBV7-2 to TRBJ1-3; TRBD1 might be the D (5 bases). Germline CDR1 SGHTA, CDR2 FQGNSA. V shed 1 base and J shed 4 bases, with 11 bases lying between them. The CDR3 is 15 amino acids. The DNA of the CDR3 is TGTGCCAGCAGCTTAGGAAGGGGATGGGGAAACACCATATATTTT. This encodes CASSLGRGWGNTIYF.

This chain connects TRBV4-1 to TRBJ1-6, with 8 bases identical to TRBD1. This CDR3 is 18 amino acids long. Germline lookup yields CDR1 MGHRA and CDR2 YSYEKL. The V and J ends lost 1 base and 6 bases, in that order; junction bases with no gene match: 11. This chain's CDR3 is CASSQVVRTGRFNSPLHF. The DNA of the CDR3 is TGCGCCAGCAGCCAAGTTGTCAGGACAGGGAGATTTAATTCACCCCTCCACTTT.

The V gene is TRBV6-5, the J gene TRBJ1-2; 7 bases agree with TRBD1. Trimming took 7 bases from V and 2 from J; bases not matched to a gene: 4. The CDR3 runs 13 residues. CDR1 and CDR2 (germline): MNHEY, SVGAGI. CDR3 DNA sequence: TGTGCCAGCACGCGGGACAGAAACTATGGCTACACCTTC. Translating it yields CASTRDRNYGYTF.

This sequence joins TRBV7-2 and TRBJ2-3; the D is unclear. CDR1 is SGHTA, CDR2 FQGNSA, per germline. The CDR3 is made up of 13 amino acids. Trimming shortened V by 1 base and J by 5 bases, and 7 bases separated the two germline ends. The CDR3 protein is CASSLERGDTQYF. The CDR3 DNA is TGTGCCAGCAGCTTAGAGCGAGGAGATACGCAGTATTTT.

The chain links TRBV18 to TRBJ1-2; a weak D match, TRBD1 (5 bases). Deletions cut 4 bases from V and 10 bases from J, with 19 bases between. Germline CDR1 reads KGHSH; CDR2 reads LQKENI. The CDR3 is made up of 14 amino acids. The CDR3 is CASSRRPEGSDYTF. In DNA form, the CDR3 reads TGTGCCAGCTCACGCAGACCGGAGGGGAGTGACTACACCTTC.

V and J are TRBV7-6 and TRBJ2-3; D unresolved. V was cut by 3 bases and J by 5 bases, with 9 bases left in between. CDR3 length equals 13 residues. Germline V CDR1 and CDR2: SGHVS, FNYEAQ. CDR3 DNA sequence: TGTGCCAGCAGCTTTAGACAAGAAGATACGCAGTATTTT. Translated: CASSFRQEDTQYF.

The chain joins TRBV5-6 to TRBJ2-3, with 9 bases lining up with TRBD2. This CDR3 comprises 19 residues. V gave up 3 bases and J gave up 0 bases; unmatched junction bases: 14. CDR1 and CDR2 (germline): SGHDT, YYEEEE. In nucleotides, the CDR3 is TGTGCCAGCAGCTGGGGGAATCTAGCGGGGCTATATAGCACAGATACGCAGTATTTT. Translated, it gives CASSWGNLAGLYSTDTQYF. The variable domain in full, completed from reference TRBV5-6 and TRBJ2-3, reads DAGVTQSPTHLIKTRGQQVTLRCSPKSGHDTVSWYQQALGQGPQFIFQYYEEEERQRGNFPDRFSGHQFPNYSSELNVNALLLGDSALYLCASSWGNLAGLYSTDTQYFGPGTRLTVL.

This clone was seen once. V gene TRBV19 combines with J gene TRBJ1-2, with D tentatively TRBD1 (5 bases). V was pared by 6 bases and J by 5 bases, with 7 bases between. Germline lookup yields CDR1 LNHDA and CDR2 SQIVND (reference sequence). The CDR3 totals 11 residues. CDR3 protein: CASSDSYGYTF. DNA for the CDR3: TGTGCCAGTAGCGACAGTTATGGCTACACCTTC.

V is TRBV5-6 and J is TRBJ2-7; 7 nucleotides match TRBD2. The length of the CDR3 is 15 residues. Looked up from germline, CDR1 is SGHDT and CDR2 is YYEEEE. Unmatched junction bases numbered 5, after V lost 2 bases and J lost 0 bases. CDR3 in amino acids: CASSFGGRGSYEQYF. The CDR3 DNA reads TGTGCCAGCAGCTTCGGGGGGAGGGGCTCCTACGAGCAGTACTTC.

This clone was picked up one time. V gene TRBV5-1 combines with J gene TRBJ2-7; 11 bases are shared with TRBD1. The V and J ends lost 4 bases and 5 bases, in that order; junction bases with no gene match: 8. The CDR3 is 15 amino acids. Germline V lookup: CDR1 SGHRS, CDR2 YFSETQ. The CDR3 DNA is TGCGCCAGCAGCCCCGCACCGGGACAGGGGGACGAGCAGTACTTC. Amino acid sequence: CASSPAPGQGDEQYF.

The gene calls are TRBV19 and TRBJ1-2, with 11 bases matching TRBD1. Germline V gene data show CDR1 as LNHDA and CDR2 as SQIVND (reference sequence). V shed 6 bases, J shed 4 bases, and the junction held 7 bases outside the gene matches. This CDR3 is 15 amino acids long. CDR3 sequence: CASRATDRGLYGYTF. DNA for the CDR3: TGTGCCAGTAGAGCCACGGACAGGGGGCTCTATGGCTACACCTTC. The variable domain in full, with the rest retrieved from reference TRBV19 and TRBJ1-2, is DGGITQSPKYLFRKEGQNVTLSCEQNLNHDAMYWYRQDPGQGLRLIYYSQIVNDFQKGDIAEGYSVSREKKESFPLTVTSAQKNPTAFYLCASRATDRGLYGYTFGSGTRLTVV.

The chain has TRBV18 and TRBJ1-4; 7 nucleotides align to TRBD1. This CDR3 comprises 17 residues. J was trimmed by 7 bases and V by 2 bases; bases with no gene match: 13. Germline V gene lookup returns CDR1 KGHSH and CDR2 LQKENI. Here the CDR3 DNA reads TGTGCCAGCTCACCAGTCCCAATCGACAGGGTGGGTGAAAAACTGTTTTTT. Amino acid sequence: CASSPVPIDRVGEKLFF.